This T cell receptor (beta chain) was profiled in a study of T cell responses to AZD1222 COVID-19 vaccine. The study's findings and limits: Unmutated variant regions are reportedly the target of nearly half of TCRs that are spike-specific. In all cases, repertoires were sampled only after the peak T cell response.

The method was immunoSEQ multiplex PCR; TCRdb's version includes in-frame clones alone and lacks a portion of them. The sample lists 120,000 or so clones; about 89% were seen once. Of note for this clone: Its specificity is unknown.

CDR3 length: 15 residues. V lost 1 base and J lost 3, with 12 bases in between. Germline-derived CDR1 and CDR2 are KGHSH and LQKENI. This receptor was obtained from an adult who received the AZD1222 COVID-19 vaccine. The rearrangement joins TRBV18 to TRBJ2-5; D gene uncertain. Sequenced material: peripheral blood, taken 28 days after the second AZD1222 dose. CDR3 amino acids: CASSPQTGKKETQYF. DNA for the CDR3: TGTGCCAGCTCACCACAGACTGGTAAAAAAGAGACCCAGTACTTC.